Listed here are 10 T cell receptor beta chains from one sample, sequenced in a study of blood T cells in healthy people across ages. With a J-beta primer mix and a sample-barcoded 5' primer, a second PCR ran roughly 6 to 11 cycles. TCRdb re-analysed the 5' RACE reads in MiXCR, keeping a single row per CDR3 protein. This sample yields 630,000 or so distinct CDR3 sequences, of which approximately 29% are seen a single time; roughly 15% belongs to the top ten. Sample: blood. All receptors derive from a woman aged 80 or older in good health.

This clonotype was observed at least ten times. The V gene is TRBV6-1, the J gene TRBJ2-7, with 7 positions matching TRBD1. V shed 10 bases and J 2 bases; nucleotides not matched to a gene: 5. Germline lookup yields CDR1 MNHNS and CDR2 SASEGT. This CDR3 is 12 amino acids long. Written as DNA, the CDR3 is TGTGCCATCTCGACAGGGACCTACGAGCAGTACTTC. Encoded protein: CAISTGTYEQYF.

This clonotype occurred many times. This rearrangement joins TRBV7-9 to TRBJ2-7; D unclear. Germline V lookup: CDR1 SEHNR, CDR2 FQNEAQ (reference sequence). Trimming took 5 bases from V and 6 from J, leaving 17 bases between them. The CDR3 length is 14 residues. For the CDR3, the DNA is TGTGCCAGCAGCCCCCCCGGTGGAACGAGCGAGCAGTACTTC. This codes for CASSPPGGTSEQYF.

The table lists this clonotype with a few counts. A much bigger clone sits one base away, suggesting this may be a read error. The J gene is TRBJ2-3, the V gene TRBV12-3 or TRBV12-4; TRBD1 aligns across 7 bases. Losses at the gene ends were 6 bases for V and 4 bases for J; bases not matched to a gene: 7. The CDR3 contains 14 residues. CDR3 nucleotides: TGTGCCAGCAGAAGACAGGGATTCGCAGATACGCAGTATTTT. It yields the protein CASRRQGFADTQYF.

The chain uses TRBV4-1 and TRBJ2-5; D may be TRBD1 or TRBD2 (5 bases each). Trimming left V 10 bases short and J 1 base short, with 19 bases between. Per germline, CDR1 MGHRA and CDR2 YSYEKL. The CDR3 is made up of 15 amino acids. CDR3 protein: CAISQGVGSQETQYF. The DNA of the CDR3 is TGCGCCATCTCCCAGGGAGTGGGGTCCCAAGAGACCCAGTACTTC.

This clonotype was picked up many times. The rearrangement links TRBV27 to TRBJ2-7; 13 bases are a match to TRBD2. The CDR3 runs to 15 residues. Looked up from germline, CDR1 is MNHEY and CDR2 is SMNVEV (reference sequence). J gave up 2 bases and V 6 bases, and 4 bases lay outside the gene matches. The CDR3 spells CASSTTSGGTYEQYF. The CDR3, as DNA: TGTGCCAGCAGCACGACTAGCGGGGGGACCTACGAGCAGTACTTC.

The table lists this clonotype with many counts. This sequence joins TRBV27 and TRBJ1-5; 10 bases map to TRBD1. J gave up 7 bases and V 6 bases, and 9 bases lay outside the gene matches. The CDR3 spans 15 residues. Germline assignment: CDR1 MNHEY and CDR2 SMNVEV (reference sequence). CDR3 sequence (DNA): TGTGCCAGCAGCATAACCGGGACAGGGGTCCAGCCCCAGCATTTT. The encoded protein is CASSITGTGVQPQHF.

Ten or more counts support this clonotype. The chain carries TRBV27 and TRBJ1-2, with 8 bases lining up with TRBD1. This CDR3 has 16 amino acids. Germline V CDR1 and CDR2: MNHEY, SMNVEV (reference sequence). V was pared by 6 bases and J by 4 bases, with 13 bases of the junction left unmatched. CDR3 sequence: CASSRTGQGRSYGYTF. CDR3 coding DNA: TGTGCCAGCAGCCGAACCGGACAGGGTCGATCCTATGGCTACACCTTC.

Here the CDR3 DNA reads TGCGCCAGCAGCCAGGGCCACGCGGACAATGAGCAGTTCTTC. Its translation: CASSQGHADNEQFF. The V and J genes are TRBV4-3 and TRBJ2-1, with D unclear. CDR1 and CDR2 from the germline V gene are LGHNA and YSLEER. CDR3 length equals 14 residues. The V and J ends lost 3 bases and 5 bases respectively, with 11 bases between them.

This clonotype appeared many times. The chain links TRBV5-5 to TRBJ1-1; D is perhaps TRBD1 (5 bases). The CDR3 length is 12 residues. Trimming removed 6 bases from V and 7 bases from J, with 13 bases in between. Germline-derived CDR1 and CDR2 are SGHKS and YYEKEE (reference sequence). The CDR3: CASTPRGFEAFF. CDR3 DNA: TGTGCCAGCACACCGAGGGGCTTTGAAGCTTTCTTT.

In its sample, this clonotype was seen many times. The chain employs TRBV5-1 and TRBJ2-5; TRBD2 is a possible D gene (6 bases). This CDR3 spans 13 amino acids. Germline V CDR1 and CDR2: SGHRS, YFSETQ. The V end was cut by 4 bases, the J end by 4 bases, with 11 bases between. The CDR3 loop is CASSPAGRETQYF. CDR3 DNA sequence: TGCGCCAGCAGCCCGGCGGGGAGAGAGACCCAGTACTTC.